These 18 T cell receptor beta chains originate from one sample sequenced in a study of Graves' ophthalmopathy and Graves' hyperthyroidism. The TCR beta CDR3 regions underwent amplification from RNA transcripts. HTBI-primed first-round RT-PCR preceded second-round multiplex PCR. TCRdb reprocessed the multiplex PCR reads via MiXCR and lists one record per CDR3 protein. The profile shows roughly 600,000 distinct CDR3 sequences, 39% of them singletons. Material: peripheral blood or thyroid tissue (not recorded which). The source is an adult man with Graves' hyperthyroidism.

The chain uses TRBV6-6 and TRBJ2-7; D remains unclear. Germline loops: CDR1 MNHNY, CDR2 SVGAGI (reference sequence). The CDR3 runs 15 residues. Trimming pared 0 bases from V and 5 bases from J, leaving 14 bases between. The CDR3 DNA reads TGTGCCAGCAGTTACTCCTCCGGGTTGAATAACGAGCAGTACTTC. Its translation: CASSYSSGLNNEQYF.

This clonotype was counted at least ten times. CDR3 DNA: TGCAGTGCTAGAGAGGCTAGCGGGAGTCTATACGAGCAGTACTTC. Encoded protein: CSAREASGSLYEQYF. The chain joins TRBV20-1 to TRBJ2-7, with 10 bases fitting TRBD2. Germline values: CDR1 DFQATT, CDR2 SNEGSKA (reference sequence). After removal of 0 bases from V and 4 bases from J, the junction contained 6 bases not matched to a gene. This CDR3 has 15 residues.

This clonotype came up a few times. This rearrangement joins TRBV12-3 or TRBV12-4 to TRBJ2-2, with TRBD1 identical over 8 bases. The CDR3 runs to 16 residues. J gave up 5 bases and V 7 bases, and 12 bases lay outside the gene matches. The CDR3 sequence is CASTLRRGHGTGELFF. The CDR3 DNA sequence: TGTGCCAGCACTCTGCGCAGGGGGCATGGAACCGGGGAGCTGTTTTTT.

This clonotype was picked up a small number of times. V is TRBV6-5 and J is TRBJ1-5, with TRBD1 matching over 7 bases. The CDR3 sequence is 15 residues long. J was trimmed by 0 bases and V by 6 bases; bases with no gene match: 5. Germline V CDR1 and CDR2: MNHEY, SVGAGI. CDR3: CASSRDSYSNQPQHF. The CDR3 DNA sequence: TGTGCCAGCAGCCGGGACAGTTATAGCAATCAGCCCCAGCATTTT.

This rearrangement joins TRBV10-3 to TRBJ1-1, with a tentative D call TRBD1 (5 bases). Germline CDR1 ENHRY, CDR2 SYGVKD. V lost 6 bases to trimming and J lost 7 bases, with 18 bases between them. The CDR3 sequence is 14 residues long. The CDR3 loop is CAIRAMRDRDEAFF. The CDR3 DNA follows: TGTGCCATCAGGGCGATGAGGGACCGTGATGAAGCTTTCTTT.

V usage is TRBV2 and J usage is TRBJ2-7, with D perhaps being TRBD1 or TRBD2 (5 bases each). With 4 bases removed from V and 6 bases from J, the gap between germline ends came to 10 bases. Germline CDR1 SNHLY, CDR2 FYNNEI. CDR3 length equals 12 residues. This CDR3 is CASSGGNFEQYF. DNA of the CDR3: TGTGCCAGCAGTGGGGGGAACTTCGAGCAGTACTTC.

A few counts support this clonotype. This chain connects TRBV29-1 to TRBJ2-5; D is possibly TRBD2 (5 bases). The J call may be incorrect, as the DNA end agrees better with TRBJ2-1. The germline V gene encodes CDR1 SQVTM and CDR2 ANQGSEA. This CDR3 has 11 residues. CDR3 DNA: TGCAGCGTTGACGAGGGTATGGGGCAGTTCTTC. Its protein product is CSVDEGMGQFF.

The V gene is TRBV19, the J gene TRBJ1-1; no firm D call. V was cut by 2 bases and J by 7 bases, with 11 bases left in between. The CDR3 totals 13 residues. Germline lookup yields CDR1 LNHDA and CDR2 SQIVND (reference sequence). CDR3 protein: CASSIITGIEAFF. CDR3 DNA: TGTGCCAGTAGTATAATTACCGGTATTGAAGCTTTCTTT.

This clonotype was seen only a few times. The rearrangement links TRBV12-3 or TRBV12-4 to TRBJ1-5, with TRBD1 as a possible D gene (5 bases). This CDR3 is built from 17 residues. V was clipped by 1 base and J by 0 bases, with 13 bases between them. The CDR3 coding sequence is TGTGCCAGCAGTTTAGGGAGACAGAGGATTAGCAATCAGCCCCAGCATTTT. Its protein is CASSLGRQRISNQPQHF.

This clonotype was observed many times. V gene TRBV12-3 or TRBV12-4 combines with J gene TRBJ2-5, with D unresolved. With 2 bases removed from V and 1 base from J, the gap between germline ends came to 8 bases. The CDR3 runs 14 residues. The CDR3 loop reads CASSLSAVQETQYF. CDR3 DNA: TGTGCCAGCAGTTTATCGGCGGTCCAAGAGACCCAGTACTTC.

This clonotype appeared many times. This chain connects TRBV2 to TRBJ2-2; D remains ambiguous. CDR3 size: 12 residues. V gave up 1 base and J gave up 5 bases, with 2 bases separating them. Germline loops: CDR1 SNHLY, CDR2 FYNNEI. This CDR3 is CASSEGTGELFF. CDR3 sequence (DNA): TGTGCCAGCAGTGAAGGGACCGGGGAGCTGTTTTTT.

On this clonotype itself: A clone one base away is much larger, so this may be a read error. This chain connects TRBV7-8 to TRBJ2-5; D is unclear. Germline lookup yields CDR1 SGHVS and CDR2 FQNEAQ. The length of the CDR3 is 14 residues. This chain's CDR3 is CASSQRQAQETQHF. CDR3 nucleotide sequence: TGTGCCAGCAGCCAACGGCAGGCTCAAGAGACCCAGCACTTC.

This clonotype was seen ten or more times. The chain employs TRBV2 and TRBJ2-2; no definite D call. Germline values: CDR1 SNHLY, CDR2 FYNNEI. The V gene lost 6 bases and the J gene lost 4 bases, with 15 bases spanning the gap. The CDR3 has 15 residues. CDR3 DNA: TGTGCCAGCAGCGTGACCGCCCCGGGCACCGGGGAGCTGTTTTTT. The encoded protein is CASSVTAPGTGELFF.

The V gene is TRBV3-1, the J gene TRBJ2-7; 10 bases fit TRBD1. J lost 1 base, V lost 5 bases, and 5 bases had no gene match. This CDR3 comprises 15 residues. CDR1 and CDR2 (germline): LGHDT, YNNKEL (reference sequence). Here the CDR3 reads CASSNRDRGSYEQYF. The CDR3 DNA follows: TGTGCCAGCAGCAACCGGGACAGGGGATCCTACGAGCAGTACTTC.

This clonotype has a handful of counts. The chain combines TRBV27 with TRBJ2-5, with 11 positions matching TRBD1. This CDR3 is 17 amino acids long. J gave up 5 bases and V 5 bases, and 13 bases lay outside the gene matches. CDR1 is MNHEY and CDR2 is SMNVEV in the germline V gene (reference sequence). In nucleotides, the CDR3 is TGTGCCAGCAGTACCCTCGGACAGGGGGCTGGTTTCGAGACCCAGTACTTC. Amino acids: CASSTLGQGAGFETQYF.

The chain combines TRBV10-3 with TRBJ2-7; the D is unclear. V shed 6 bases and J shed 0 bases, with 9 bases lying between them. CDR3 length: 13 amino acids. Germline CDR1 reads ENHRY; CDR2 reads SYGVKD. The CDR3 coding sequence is TGTGCCATCAGAACTGATATCTCCTACGAGCAGTACTTC. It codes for CAIRTDISYEQYF.

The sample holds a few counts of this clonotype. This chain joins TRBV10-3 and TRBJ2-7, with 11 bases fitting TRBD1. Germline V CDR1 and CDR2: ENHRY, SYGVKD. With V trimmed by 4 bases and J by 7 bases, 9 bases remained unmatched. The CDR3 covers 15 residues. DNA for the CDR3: TGTGCCATCAGTGGGGGGGACAGGGGGGCTGATGAGCAGTACTTC. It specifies CAISGGDRGADEQYF.

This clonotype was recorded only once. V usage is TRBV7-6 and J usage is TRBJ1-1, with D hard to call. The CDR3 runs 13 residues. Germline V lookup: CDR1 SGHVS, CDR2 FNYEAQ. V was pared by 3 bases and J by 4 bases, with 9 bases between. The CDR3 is CASSLSLSTEAFF. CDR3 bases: TGTGCCAGCAGCTTGAGCCTGAGCACTGAAGCTTTCTTT.